This record looks at one TCR beta chain sequence and its context. This specimen comes from a study of blood T cell repertoires in COVID-19. Across the study: COVID-19 samples collected from the United States, Italy and Spain covered acute and convalescent phases.

V was cut by 0 bases and J by 3 bases, with 16 bases left in between. Germline V lookup: CDR1 SGDLS, CDR2 YYNGEE. The CDR3 sequence is 16 residues long. Assay used: immunoSEQ multiplex PCR; TCRdb lists only in-frame clones, some missing. The sample lists 160,000 or so clones; around 84% were seen once. This chain links TRBV9 with TRBJ2-7, with D perhaps matching TRBD1 (6 bases). Sequencing was performed on PBMCs or T cells enriched from blood (not recorded which). The TCR originated in a woman aged 45-60 years who had recovered from COVID-19. The CDR3 protein is CASSVGGPNDGYEQYF. CDR3 coding DNA: TGTGCCAGCAGCGTAGGGGGGCCTAATGACGGCTACGAGCAGTACTTC.